The source of this TCR beta chain is a study of T cell changes during pregnancy in multiple sclerosis. V was cut by 8 bases and J by 3 bases, with 17 bases left in between. CDR3 size: 14 residues. Profiling relied on immunoSEQ multiplex PCR, and the TCRdb table lists in-frame clones only, not all of them. The table records 40,000 to 45,000 clones, about nine tenths of them present only once. This receptor was identified in a female donor in good health, enrolled as a control in a pregnancy study. The material was CD4+ T cells from peripheral blood mononuclear cells, obtained in the second trimester of pregnancy. V is TRBV23-1 and J is TRBJ2-7; D possibly corresponds to TRBD1 (6 bases). TRBV23-1 is designated an ORF whose function remains uncertain. Written as DNA, the CDR3 is TGCGCCAGCGTGAGGGGGAATGGGAGCTACGAGCAGTACTTC. Protein sequence: CASVRGNGSYEQYF.